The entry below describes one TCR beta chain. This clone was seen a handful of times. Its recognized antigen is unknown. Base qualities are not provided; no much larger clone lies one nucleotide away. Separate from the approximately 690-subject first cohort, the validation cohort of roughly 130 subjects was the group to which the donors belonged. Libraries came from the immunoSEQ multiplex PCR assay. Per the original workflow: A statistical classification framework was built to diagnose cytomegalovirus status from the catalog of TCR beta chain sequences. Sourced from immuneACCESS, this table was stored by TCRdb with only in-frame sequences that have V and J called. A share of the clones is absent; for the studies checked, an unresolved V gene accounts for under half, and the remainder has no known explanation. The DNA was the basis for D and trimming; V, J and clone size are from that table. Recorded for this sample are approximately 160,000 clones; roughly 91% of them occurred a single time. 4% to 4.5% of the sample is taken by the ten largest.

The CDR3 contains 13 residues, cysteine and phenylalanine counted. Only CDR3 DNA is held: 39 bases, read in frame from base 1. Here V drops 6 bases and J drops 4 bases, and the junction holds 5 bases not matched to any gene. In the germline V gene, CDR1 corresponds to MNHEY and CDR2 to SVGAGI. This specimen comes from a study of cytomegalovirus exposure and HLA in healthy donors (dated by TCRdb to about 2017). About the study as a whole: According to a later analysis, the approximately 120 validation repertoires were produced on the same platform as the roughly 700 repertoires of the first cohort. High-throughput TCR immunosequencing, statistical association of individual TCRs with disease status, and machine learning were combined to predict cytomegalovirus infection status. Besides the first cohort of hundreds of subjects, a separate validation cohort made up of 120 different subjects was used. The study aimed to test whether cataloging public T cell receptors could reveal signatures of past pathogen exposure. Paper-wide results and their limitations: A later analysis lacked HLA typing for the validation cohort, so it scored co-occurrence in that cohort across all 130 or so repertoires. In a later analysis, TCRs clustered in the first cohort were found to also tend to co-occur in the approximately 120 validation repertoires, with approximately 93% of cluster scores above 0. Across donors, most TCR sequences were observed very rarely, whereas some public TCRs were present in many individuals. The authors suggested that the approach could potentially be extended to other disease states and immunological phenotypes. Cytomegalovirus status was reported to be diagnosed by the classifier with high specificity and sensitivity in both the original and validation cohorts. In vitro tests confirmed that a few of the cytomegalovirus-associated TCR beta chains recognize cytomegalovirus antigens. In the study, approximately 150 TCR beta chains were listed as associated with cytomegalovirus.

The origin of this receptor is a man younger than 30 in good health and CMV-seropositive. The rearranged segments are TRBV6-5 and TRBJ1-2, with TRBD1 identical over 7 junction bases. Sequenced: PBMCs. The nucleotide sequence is TGTGCCAGCAGCCGGGGACAGTTCTATGGCTACACCTTC. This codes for CASSRGQFYGYTF.